Listed here is a single T cell receptor beta chain. The data were obtained in a study of blood T cell repertoires in COVID-19. The overall study: Whether acute or convalescent, the COVID-19 samples came from the United States, Italy and Spain.

Deletions cut 4 bases from V and 4 bases from J, with 13 bases between. This CDR3 is built from 14 residues. Germline-derived CDR1 and CDR2 are LGHNA and YSLEER. In the original analysis: Estimation of nucleated cell counts relied on the amplification of reference gene primers. Clones were read by immunoSEQ multiplex PCR, and TCRdb kept only the in-frame ones, dropping some. V and J calls and clone size follow that table, whereas D and trimming were derived from the DNA. The sample records 120,000 or so clones, 84% being singletons. Study members were between roughly 18 and 100 years old and lived in some 26 US regions. Participants were placed into cohorts based on the clinical history they reported.

Sequencing was done on a sample of PBMCs or T cells enriched from blood (not recorded which). The V gene is TRBV4-3, the J gene TRBJ1-2, with unresolved D. This receptor was taken from a woman aged 25 to 39 who had recovered from COVID-19. DNA of the CDR3: TGCGCCAGCAGCCGGAGCAGCGAGGTCTATGGCTACACCTTC. Translating gives CASSRSSEVYGYTF.